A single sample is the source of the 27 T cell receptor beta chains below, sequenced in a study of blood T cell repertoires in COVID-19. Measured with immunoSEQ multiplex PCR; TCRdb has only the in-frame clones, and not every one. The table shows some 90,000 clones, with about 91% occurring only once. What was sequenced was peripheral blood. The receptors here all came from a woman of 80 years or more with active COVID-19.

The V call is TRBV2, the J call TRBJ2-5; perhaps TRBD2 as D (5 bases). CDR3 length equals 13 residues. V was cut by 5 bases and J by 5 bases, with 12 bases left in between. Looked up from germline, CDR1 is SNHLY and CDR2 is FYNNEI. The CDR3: CASSFEGRETQYF. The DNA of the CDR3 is TGTGCCAGCAGTTTCGAGGGAAGGGAGACCCAGTACTTC.

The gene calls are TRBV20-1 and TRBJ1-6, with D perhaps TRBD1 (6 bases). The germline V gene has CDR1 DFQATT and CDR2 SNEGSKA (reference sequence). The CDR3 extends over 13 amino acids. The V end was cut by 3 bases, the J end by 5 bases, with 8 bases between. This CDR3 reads CSASDRHNSPLHF. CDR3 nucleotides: TGCAGTGCTAGTGACAGGCATAATTCACCCCTCCACTTT.

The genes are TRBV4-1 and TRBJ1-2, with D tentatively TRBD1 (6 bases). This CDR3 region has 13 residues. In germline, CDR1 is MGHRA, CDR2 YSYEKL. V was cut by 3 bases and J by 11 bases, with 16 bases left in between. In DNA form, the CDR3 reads TGCGCCAGCAGCCACGAGGGGGGGGCAGGTTACACCTTC. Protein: CASSHEGGAGYTF.

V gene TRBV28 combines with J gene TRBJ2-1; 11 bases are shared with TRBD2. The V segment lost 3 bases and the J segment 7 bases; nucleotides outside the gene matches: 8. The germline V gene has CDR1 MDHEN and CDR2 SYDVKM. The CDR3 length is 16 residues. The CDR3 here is CASSFGSSGRRNEQFF. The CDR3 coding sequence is TGTGCCAGCAGTTTTGGTTCTAGCGGGAGGAGGAATGAGCAGTTCTTC.

This CDR3 is CASSQLTLNTEAFF. The CDR3, as DNA: TGCGCCAGCAGTCAGCTTACATTGAACACTGAAGCTTTCTTT. V and J are TRBV23-1 and TRBJ1-1; the D is unclear. TRBV23-1 is known as an ORF, though its function is uncertain. The CDR3 runs to 14 residues. V lost 3 bases and J 0 bases, leaving 8 bases between the germline ends.

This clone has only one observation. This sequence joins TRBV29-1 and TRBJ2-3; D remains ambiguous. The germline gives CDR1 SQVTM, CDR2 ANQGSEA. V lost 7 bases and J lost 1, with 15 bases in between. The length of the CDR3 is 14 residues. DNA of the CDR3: TGCAGCGCCACCGGTCCCTCGGGCACAGATACGCAGTATTTT. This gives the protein CSATGPSGTDTQYF.

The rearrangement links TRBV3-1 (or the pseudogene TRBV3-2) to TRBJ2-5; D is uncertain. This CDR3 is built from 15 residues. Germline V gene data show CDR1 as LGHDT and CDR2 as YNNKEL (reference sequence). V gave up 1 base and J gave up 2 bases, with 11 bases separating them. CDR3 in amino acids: CASSQAIAIQETQYF. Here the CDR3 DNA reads TGTGCCAGCAGCCAAGCGATAGCCATTCAAGAGACCCAGTACTTC.

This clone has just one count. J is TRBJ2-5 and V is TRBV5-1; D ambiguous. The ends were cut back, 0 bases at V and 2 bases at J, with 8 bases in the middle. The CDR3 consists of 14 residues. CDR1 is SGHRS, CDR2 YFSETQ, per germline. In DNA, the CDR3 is TGCGCCAGCAGCTTGGGGCAGGCTCAAGAGACCCAGTACTTC. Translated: CASSLGQAQETQYF.

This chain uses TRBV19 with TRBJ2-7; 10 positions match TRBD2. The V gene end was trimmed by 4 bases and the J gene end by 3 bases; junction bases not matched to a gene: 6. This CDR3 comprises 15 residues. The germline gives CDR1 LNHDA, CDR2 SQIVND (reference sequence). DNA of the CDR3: TGTGCCAGTAGTAACCCTCTAGCGGGAGTCTACGAGCAGTACTTC. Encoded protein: CASSNPLAGVYEQYF.

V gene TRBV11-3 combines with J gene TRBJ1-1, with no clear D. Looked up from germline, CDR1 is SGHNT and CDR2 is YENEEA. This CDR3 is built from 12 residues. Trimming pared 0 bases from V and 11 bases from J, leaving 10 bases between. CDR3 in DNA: TGTGCCAGCAGCTTAGATCGAGGGAACGCTTTCTTT. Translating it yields CASSLDRGNAFF.

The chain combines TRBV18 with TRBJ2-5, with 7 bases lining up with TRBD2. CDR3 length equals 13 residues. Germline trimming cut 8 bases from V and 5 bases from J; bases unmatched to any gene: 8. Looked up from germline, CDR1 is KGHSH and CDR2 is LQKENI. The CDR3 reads CASHGLVSETQYF. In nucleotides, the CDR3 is TGTGCCAGCCACGGACTAGTGAGTGAGACCCAGTACTTC.

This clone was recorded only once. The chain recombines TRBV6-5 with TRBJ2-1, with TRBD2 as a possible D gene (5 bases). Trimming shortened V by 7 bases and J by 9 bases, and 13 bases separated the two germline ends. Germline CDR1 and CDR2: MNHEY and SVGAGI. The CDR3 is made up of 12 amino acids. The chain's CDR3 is CASIAPAGEQFF. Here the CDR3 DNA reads TGTGCCAGCATAGCACCTGCGGGTGAGCAGTTCTTC.

This chain's CDR3 is CASSFGSAELGANVLTF. CDR3 nucleotides: TGCGCCAGCAGCTTCGGTTCTGCGGAGTTAGGGGCCAACGTCCTGACTTTC. The chain is built from TRBV5-1 and TRBJ2-6, with no clear D. The germline V gene encodes CDR1 SGHRS and CDR2 YFSETQ. The CDR3 runs 17 residues. Trimming left V 2 bases short and J 4 bases short, with 16 bases between.

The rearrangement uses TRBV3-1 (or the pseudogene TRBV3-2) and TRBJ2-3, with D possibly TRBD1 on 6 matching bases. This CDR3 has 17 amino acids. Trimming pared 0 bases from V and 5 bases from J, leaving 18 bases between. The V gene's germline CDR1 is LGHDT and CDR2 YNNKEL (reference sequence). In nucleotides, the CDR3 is TGTGCCAGCAGCCAAGATTGGGACACCACATCAGGAGATACGCAGTATTTT. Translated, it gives CASSQDWDTTSGDTQYF.

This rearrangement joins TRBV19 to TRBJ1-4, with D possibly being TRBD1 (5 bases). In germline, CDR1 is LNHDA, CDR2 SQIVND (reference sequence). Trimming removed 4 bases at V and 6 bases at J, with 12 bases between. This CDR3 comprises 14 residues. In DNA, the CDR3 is TGTGCCAGTAGTACCCGACAGCCGGATGAAAAACTGTTTTTT. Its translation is CASSTRQPDEKLFF. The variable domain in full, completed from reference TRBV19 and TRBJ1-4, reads DGGITQSPKYLFRKEGQNVTLSCEQNLNHDAMYWYRQDPGQGLRLIYYSQIVNDFQKGDIAEGYSVSREKKESFPLTVTSAQKNPTAFYLCASSTRQPDEKLFFGSGTQLSVL.

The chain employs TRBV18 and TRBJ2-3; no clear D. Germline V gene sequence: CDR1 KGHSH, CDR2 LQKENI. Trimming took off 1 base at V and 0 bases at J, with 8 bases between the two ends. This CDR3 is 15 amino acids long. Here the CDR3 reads CASSPRQFSTDTQYF. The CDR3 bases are TGTGCCAGCTCACCACGGCAGTTTAGCACAGATACGCAGTATTTT. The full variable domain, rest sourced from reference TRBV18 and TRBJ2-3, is NAGVMQNPRHLVRRRGQEARLRCSPMKGHSHVYWYRQLPEEGLKFMVYLQKENIIDESGMPKERFSAEFPKEGPSILRIQQVVRGDSAAYFCASSPRQFSTDTQYFGPGTRLTVL.

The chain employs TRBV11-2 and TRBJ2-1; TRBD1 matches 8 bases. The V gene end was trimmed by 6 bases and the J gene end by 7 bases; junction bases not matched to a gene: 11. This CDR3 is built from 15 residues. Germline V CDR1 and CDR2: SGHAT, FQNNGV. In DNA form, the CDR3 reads TGTGCCAGCAGGAGACCGGGACAGGCCCGAAATGAGCAGTTCTTC. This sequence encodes CASRRPGQARNEQFF.

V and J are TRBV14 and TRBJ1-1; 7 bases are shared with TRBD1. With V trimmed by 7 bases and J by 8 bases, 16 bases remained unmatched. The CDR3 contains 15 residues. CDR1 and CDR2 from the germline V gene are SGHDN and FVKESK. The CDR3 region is CASTPAGGGAIEAFF. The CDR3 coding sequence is TGTGCCAGCACCCCCGCGGGAGGGGGCGCGATCGAAGCTTTCTTT.

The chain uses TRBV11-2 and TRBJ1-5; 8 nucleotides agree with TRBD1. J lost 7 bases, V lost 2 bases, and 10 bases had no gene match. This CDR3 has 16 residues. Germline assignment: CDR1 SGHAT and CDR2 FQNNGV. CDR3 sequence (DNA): TGTGCCAGCAGCTTAATTCCCGGACAGGGCTGGCAGCCCCAGCATTTT. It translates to CASSLIPGQGWQPQHF. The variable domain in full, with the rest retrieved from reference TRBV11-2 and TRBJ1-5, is EAGVAQSPRYKIIEKRQSVAFWCNPISGHATLYWYQQILGQGPKLLIQFQNNGVVDDSQLPKDRFSAERLKGVDSTLKIQPAKLEDSAVYLCASSLIPGQGWQPQHFGDGTRLSIL.

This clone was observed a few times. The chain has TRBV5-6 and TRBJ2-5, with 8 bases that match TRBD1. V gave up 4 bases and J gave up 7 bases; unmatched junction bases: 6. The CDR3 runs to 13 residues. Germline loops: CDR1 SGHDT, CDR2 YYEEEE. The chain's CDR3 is CASSVAGTGTQYF. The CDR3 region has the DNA TGTGCCAGCAGCGTGGCCGGGACAGGGACCCAGTACTTC.

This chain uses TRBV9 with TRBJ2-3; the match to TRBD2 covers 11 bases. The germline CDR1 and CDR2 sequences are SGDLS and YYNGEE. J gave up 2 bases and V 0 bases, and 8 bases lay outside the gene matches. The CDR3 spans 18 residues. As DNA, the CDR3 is TGTGCCAGCAGCGTAGGGCCTAGCGGGAGGCCATCCACAGATACGCAGTATTTT. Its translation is CASSVGPSGRPSTDTQYF. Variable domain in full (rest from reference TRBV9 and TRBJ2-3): DSGVTQTPKHLITATGQRVTLRCSPRSGDLSVYWYQQSLDQGLQFLIQYYNGEERAKGNILERFSAQQFPDLHSELNLSSLELGDSALYFCASSVGPSGRPSTDTQYFGPGTRLTVL.

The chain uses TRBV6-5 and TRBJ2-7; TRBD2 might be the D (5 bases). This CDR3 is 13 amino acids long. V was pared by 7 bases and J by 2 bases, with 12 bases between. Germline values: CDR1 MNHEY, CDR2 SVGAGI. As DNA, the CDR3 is TGTGCCAGCAAAAGATCCGGGGCCTACGAGCAGTACTTC. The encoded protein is CASKRSGAYEQYF.

The CDR3, as DNA: TGTGCCAGCAGCCCTGTGGGGACAGGGTGGGATACGCAGTATTTT. Its translation: CASSPVGTGWDTQYF. The chain is built from TRBV6-2 or TRBV6-3 and TRBJ2-3, with 9 bases identical to TRBD1. V lost 6 bases, J lost 6 bases, and 10 bases stayed unmatched. The germline V gene encodes CDR1 MNHEY and CDR2 SVGEGT. CDR3 length equals 15 residues.

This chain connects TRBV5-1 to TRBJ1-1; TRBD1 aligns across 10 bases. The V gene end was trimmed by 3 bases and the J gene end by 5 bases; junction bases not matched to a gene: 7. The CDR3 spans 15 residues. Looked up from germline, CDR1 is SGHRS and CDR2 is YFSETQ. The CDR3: CASSSGQGRRTEAFF. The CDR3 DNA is TGCGCCAGCAGCTCGGGACAGGGGAGGAGGACTGAAGCTTTCTTT.

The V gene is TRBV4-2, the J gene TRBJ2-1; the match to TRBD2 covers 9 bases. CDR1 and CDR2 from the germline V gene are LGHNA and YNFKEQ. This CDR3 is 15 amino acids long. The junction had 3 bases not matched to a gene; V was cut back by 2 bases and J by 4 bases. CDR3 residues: CASSQSLAGYNEQFF. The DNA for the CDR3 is TGTGCCAGCAGCCAAAGTCTAGCGGGGTACAATGAGCAGTTCTTC.

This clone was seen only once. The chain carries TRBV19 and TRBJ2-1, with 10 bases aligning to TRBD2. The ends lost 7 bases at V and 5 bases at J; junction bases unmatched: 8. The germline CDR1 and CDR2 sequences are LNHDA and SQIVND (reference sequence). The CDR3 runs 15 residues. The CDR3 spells CASTEAGGPHNEQFF. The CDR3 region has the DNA TGTGCCAGTACAGAAGCGGGAGGGCCTCACAATGAGCAGTTCTTC.

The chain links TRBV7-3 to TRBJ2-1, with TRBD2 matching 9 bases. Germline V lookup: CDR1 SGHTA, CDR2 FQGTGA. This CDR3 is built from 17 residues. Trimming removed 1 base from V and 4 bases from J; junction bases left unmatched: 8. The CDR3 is CASSLMPSGNSYNEQFF. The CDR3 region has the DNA TGTGCCAGCAGCTTAATGCCTAGCGGGAACTCTTACAATGAGCAGTTCTTC. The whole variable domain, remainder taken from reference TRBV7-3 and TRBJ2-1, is GAGVSQTPSNKVTEKGKYVELRCDPISGHTALYWYRQSLGQGPEFLIYFQGTGAADDSGLPNDRFFAVRPEGSVSTLKIQRTERGDSAVYLCASSLMPSGNSYNEQFFGPGTRLTVL.